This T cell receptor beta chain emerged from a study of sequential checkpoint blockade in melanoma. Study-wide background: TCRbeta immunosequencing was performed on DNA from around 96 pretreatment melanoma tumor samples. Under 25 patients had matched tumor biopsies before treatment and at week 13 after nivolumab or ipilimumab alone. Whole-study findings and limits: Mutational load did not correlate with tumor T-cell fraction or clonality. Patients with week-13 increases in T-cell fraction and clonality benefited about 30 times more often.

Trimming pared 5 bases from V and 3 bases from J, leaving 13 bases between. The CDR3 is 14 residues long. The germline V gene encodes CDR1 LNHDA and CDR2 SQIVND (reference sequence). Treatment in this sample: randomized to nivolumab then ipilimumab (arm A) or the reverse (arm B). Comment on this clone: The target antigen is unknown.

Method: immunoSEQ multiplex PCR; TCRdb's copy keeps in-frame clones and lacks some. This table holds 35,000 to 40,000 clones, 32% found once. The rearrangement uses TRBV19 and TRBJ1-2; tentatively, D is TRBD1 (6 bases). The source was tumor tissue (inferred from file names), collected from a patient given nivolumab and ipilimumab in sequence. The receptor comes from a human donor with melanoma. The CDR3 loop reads CASSEVGADYGYTF. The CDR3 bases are TGTGCCAGTAGTGAGGTGGGGGCGGACTATGGCTACACCTTC.